The T cell receptor (beta chain) described here comes from a study of T-cell reconstitution after alpha-beta-depleted transplantation in children. As to this clonotype: Its target is unknown.

Study results and caveats: When one year had passed after transplant, most T-cell counts and diversity came from newly produced T cells. About two months after transplant, alpha-beta T cells reportedly came from several hundred expanded graft clones.

V was clipped by 3 bases and J by 8 bases, with 10 bases between them. Germline V lookup: CDR1 MNHNS, CDR2 SASEGT. This CDR3 is built from 13 residues. Unique molecular identifiers were incorporated during preparation of the TCRbeta library. TCRdb reprocessed the PCR reads with MiXCR, giving one entry per CDR3 protein. The data contain hundreds of thousands of distinct CDR3 sequences, 10% to 15% of them singletons. The V and J genes are TRBV6-1 and TRBJ1-4, with D unresolved. The sequenced sample was PBMCs, obtained before TCRalphabeta/CD19-depleted stem cell transplant. The clonotype originates from a girl between 2 and 10 years old with congenital amegakaryocytic thrombocytopenia, due to receive a stem cell transplant. CDR3 nucleotide sequence: TGTGCCAGCAGTGACGTGAACGACGAAAAACTGTTTTTT. The encoded protein is CASSDVNDEKLFF.